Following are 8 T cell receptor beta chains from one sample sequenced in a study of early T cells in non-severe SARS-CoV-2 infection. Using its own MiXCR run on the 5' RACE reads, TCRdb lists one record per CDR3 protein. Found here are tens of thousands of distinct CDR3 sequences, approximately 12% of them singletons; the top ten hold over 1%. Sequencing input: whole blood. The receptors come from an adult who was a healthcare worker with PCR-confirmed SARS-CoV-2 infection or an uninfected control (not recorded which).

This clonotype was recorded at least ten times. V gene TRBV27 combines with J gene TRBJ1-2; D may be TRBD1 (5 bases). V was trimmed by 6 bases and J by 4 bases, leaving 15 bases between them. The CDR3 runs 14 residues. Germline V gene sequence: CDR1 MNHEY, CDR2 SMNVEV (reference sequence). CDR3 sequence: CASSIRGESYGYTF. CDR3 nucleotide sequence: TGTGCCAGCAGCATTAGAGGGGAAAGCTATGGCTACACCTTC.

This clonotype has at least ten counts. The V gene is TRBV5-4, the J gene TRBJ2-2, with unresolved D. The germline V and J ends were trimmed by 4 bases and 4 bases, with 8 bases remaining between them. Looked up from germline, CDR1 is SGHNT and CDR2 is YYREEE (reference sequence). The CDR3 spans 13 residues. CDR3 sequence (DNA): TGTGCCAGCAGCCCCTTTGGCACCGGGGAGCTGTTTTTT. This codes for CASSPFGTGELFF. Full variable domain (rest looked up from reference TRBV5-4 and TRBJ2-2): ETGVTQSPTHLIKTRGQQVTLRCSSQSGHNTVSWYQQALGQGPQFIFQYYREEENGRGNFPPRFSGLQFPNYSSELNVNALELDDSALYLCASSPFGTGELFFGEGSRLTVL.

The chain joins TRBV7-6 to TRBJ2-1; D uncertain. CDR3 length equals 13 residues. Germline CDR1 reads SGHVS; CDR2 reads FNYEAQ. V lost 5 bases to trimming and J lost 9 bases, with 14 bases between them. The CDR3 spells CASSDALGPEQFF. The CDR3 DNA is TGTGCCAGCAGCGACGCCTTAGGACCTGAGCAGTTCTTC.

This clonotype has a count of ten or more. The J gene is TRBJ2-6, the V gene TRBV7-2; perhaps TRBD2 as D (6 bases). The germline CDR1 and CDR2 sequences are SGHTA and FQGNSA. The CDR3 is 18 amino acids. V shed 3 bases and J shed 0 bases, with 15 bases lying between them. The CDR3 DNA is TGTGCCAGCAGCTTCCGGCAGGGACTTTACTCTGGGGCCAACGTCCTGACTTTC. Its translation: CASSFRQGLYSGANVLTF.

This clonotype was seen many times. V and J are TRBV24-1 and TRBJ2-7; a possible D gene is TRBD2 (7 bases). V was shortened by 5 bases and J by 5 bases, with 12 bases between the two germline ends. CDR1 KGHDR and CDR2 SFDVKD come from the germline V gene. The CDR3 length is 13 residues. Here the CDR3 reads CATSGGGANEQYF. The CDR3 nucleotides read TGTGCCACCAGTGGAGGGGGGGCCAACGAGCAGTACTTC.

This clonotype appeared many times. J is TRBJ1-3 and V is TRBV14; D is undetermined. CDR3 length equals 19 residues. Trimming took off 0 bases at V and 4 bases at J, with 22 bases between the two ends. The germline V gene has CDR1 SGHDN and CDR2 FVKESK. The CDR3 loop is CASSQDRRGLRVAGNTIYF. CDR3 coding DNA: TGTGCCAGCAGCCAAGATAGGCGCGGCCTCCGTGTAGCGGGAAACACCATATATTTT.

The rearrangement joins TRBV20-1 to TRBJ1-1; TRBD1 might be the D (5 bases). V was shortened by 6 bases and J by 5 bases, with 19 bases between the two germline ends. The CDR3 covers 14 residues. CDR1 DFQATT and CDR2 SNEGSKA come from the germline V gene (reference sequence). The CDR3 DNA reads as TGCAGTGCGCTATCCCTGGCGGGGGGAACTGAAGCTTTCTTT. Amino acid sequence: CSALSLAGGTEAFF.

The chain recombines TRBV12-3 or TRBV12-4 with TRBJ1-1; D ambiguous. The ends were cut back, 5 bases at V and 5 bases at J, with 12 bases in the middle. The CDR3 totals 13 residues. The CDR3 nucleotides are TGTGCCAGCAGTCCCTCTGGGTGGACTGAAGCTTTCTTT. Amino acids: CASSPSGWTEAFF.